One sample yielded the 27 T cell receptor beta chains listed below, sequenced in a study of graft-versus-host responses after intestinal transplantation. What these receptors recognize is not known. TCRdb's copy holds only in-frame clones and misses some; the assay was immunoSEQ multiplex PCR. Here the sample spans about 97,000 clones, 90% to 95% being singletons. Sequencing used unstimulated CD4+ T cells sorted from spleen or lymph node cells, obtained before transplant. The receptors stem from a human donor who was the organ donor for an intestinal transplant.

The chain joins TRBV5-4 to TRBJ1-2; no firm D call. The V end lost 4 bases, the J end lost 2 bases, and 18 bases lay between the germline ends. The CDR3 is made up of 16 amino acids. The germline gives CDR1 SGHNT, CDR2 YYREEE (reference sequence). CDR3 amino acids: CASSPPFAVENYGYTF. Written as DNA, the CDR3 is TGTGCCAGCAGCCCCCCCTTTGCCGTCGAGAACTATGGCTACACCTTC. The entire variable domain, with the rest obtained from reference TRBV5-4 and TRBJ1-2, is as follows: ETGVTQSPTHLIKTRGQQVTLRCSSQSGHNTVSWYQQALGQGPQFIFQYYREEENGRGNFPPRFSGLQFPNYSSELNVNALELDDSALYLCASSPPFAVENYGYTFGSGTRLTVV.

J is TRBJ1-3 and V is TRBV7-2; perhaps TRBD1 as D (5 bases). The CDR3 runs to 15 residues. Between the trimmed V and J ends, which lost 7 bases and 2 bases, there was a span of 15 bases. The V gene's germline CDR1 is SGHTA and CDR2 FQGNSA. In DNA, the CDR3 is TGTGCCAGCATCCCCTCGGGCAGGGCTGGAAACACCATATATTTT. This codes for CASIPSGRAGNTIYF. Based on the CDR3 plus reference TRBV7-2 and TRBJ1-3, the full variable domain is GAGVSQSPSNKVTEKGKDVELRCDPISGHTALYWYRQSLGQGLEFLIYFQGNSAPDKSGLPSDRFSAERTGGSVSTLTIQRTQQEDSAVYLCASIPSGRAGNTIYFGEGSWLTVV.

The chain is built from TRBV29-1 and TRBJ2-1, with D perhaps TRBD2 (7 bases). The CDR3 is 16 residues long. Trimming pared 1 base from V and 2 bases from J, leaving 15 bases between. Per the germline V gene, CDR1 is SQVTM and CDR2 is ANQGSEA. This CDR3 is CSVEARGAIPYNEQFF. In DNA, the CDR3 is TGCAGCGTTGAAGCCCGGGGGGCCATCCCCTACAATGAGCAGTTCTTC.

The CDR3 bases are TGTGCCAGCAGCCTAGACCTAATAACCCTCCACTTT. This gives the protein CASSLDLITLHF. The chain employs TRBV7-3 and TRBJ1-6, with D unresolved. The CDR3 extends over 12 amino acids. Germline V CDR1 and CDR2: SGHTA, FQGTGA. V shed 5 bases and J shed 14 bases, with 13 bases lying between them.

V is TRBV4-1 and J is TRBJ1-6; the match to TRBD1 covers 7 bases. The V segment lost 1 base and the J segment 0 bases; nucleotides outside the gene matches: 0. Germline V gene sequence: CDR1 MGHRA, CDR2 YSYEKL. This CDR3 contains 16 residues. The CDR3 sequence: CASSQGQGSYNSPLHF. The CDR3 DNA follows: TGCGCCAGCAGCCAAGGACAGGGCTCCTATAATTCACCCCTCCACTTT.

The CDR3 protein is CASSLAGDAGANVLTF. The CDR3 bases are TGTGCCAGCAGCTTAGCAGGGGATGCTGGGGCCAACGTCCTGACTTTC. The chain couples TRBV11-3 to TRBJ2-6; TRBD1 is a possible D gene (6 bases). Germline assignment: CDR1 SGHNT and CDR2 YENEEA. V was shortened by 1 base and J by 2 bases, with 9 bases between the two germline ends. The CDR3 length is 16 residues.

The chain combines TRBV6-6 with TRBJ1-2; no definite D call. There are 14 residues in the CDR3. With 0 bases removed from V and 4 bases from J, the gap between germline ends came to 9 bases. Germline CDR1 reads MNHNY; CDR2 reads SVGAGI (reference sequence). The DNA for the CDR3 is TGTGCCAGCAGTTACTCGCAGAGAGGCTATGGCTACACCTTC. Its translation is CASSYSQRGYGYTF.

This clone was counted a single time. This chain links TRBV19 with TRBJ1-5; 10 bases agree with TRBD1. This CDR3 comprises 17 residues. Trimming removed 4 bases from V and 4 bases from J; junction bases left unmatched: 10. Germline V gene lookup returns CDR1 LNHDA and CDR2 SQIVND (reference sequence). The CDR3 region has the DNA TGTGCCAGTAGTACCCCCGGGACAGGGGTGAGTAATCAGCCCCAGCATTTT. It specifies CASSTPGTGVSNQPQHF.

Here the CDR3 DNA reads TGCGCCAGCAGCCTGACCCCCGGACTGTACACCGGGGAGCTGTTTTTT. Protein: CASSLTPGLYTGELFF. The chain recombines TRBV5-1 with TRBJ2-2; a weak D match, TRBD2 (5 bases). Germline-derived CDR1 and CDR2 are SGHRS and YFSETQ. Trimming removed 4 bases from V and 3 bases from J, with 16 bases in between. The CDR3 loop spans 16 amino acids.

The chain uses TRBV4-1 and TRBJ1-1, with 9 bases lining up with TRBD1. CDR1 is MGHRA, CDR2 YSYEKL, per germline. The CDR3 is made up of 16 amino acids. Unmatched junction bases numbered 9, after V lost 1 base and J lost 6 bases. The CDR3, as DNA: TGCGCCAGCAGCCAAGGCTTGGACAGGGGATTCTCTGAAGCTTTCTTT. Its translation: CASSQGLDRGFSEAFF.

The V and J genes are TRBV10-3 and TRBJ1-2; D may be TRBD1 (6 bases). V lost 10 bases to trimming and J lost 0 bases, with 18 bases between them. The CDR3 spans 15 residues. Germline CDR1 and CDR2: ENHRY and SYGVKD. The CDR3 is CATANRDKANYGYTF. CDR3 in DNA: TGTGCCACCGCTAACCGGGACAAAGCTAACTATGGCTACACCTTC.

In its sample, this clone was seen once. At one of its ends the junction is not consistent with the germline gene, which may arise from a read error. This rearrangement joins TRBV5-1 to TRBJ2-3, with D perhaps TRBD2 (6 bases). This CDR3 region has 12 residues. Germline CDR1 reads SGHRS; CDR2 reads YFSETQ. In DNA, the CDR3 is TGCGCCAGCAGCTTGGAGGGGCCGCGGGGATTTTTT. Protein sequence: CASSLEGPRGFF.

The CDR3 DNA follows: TGTGCCAGCAGCTCCACAGGGGGGCTCTCTGGGGCCAACGTCCTGACTTTC. Translation gives CASSSTGGLSGANVLTF. The gene calls are TRBV7-9 and TRBJ2-6; 8 bases agree with TRBD1. J was trimmed by 0 bases and V by 4 bases; bases with no gene match: 5. CDR3 length equals 17 residues. The germline gives CDR1 SEHNR, CDR2 FQNEAQ (reference sequence). Variable domain in full (rest from reference TRBV7-9 and TRBJ2-6): DTGVSQNPRHKITKRGQNVTFRCDPISEHNRLYWYRQTLGQGPEFLTYFQNEAQLEKSRLLSDRFSAERPKGSFSTLEIQRTEQGDSAMYLCASSSTGGLSGANVLTFGAGSRLTVL.

CDR3 sequence: CASRGPPGLASETQYF. For the CDR3, the DNA is TGTGCCAGCAGGGGGCCACCGGGACTAGCATCGGAGACCCAGTACTTC. This rearrangement joins TRBV7-8 to TRBJ2-5; 9 nucleotides line up with TRBD2. The CDR3 length is 16 residues. Trimming took 6 bases from V and 5 from J; bases not matched to a gene: 13. Per germline, CDR1 SGHVS and CDR2 FQNEAQ.

The rearrangement uses TRBV27 and TRBJ1-4; TRBD1 matches 7 bases. Trimming cost V 1 base and J 6 bases; bases outside gene matches: 5. The germline V gene has CDR1 MNHEY and CDR2 SMNVEV (reference sequence). This CDR3 is built from 15 residues. Here the CDR3 reads CASSLWGRGDEKLFF. The CDR3 DNA is TGTGCCAGCAGTTTATGGGGCAGGGGGGATGAAAAACTGTTTTTT.

A single count supports this clone. The rearrangement links TRBV4-1 to TRBJ1-5, with TRBD1 matching over 12 bases. After removal of 5 bases from V and 5 bases from J, the junction contained 10 bases not matched to a gene. CDR1 is MGHRA, CDR2 YSYEKL, per germline. This CDR3 has 17 residues. The CDR3 DNA is TGCGCCAGCAGCGACCGGGACAGGGGGCGAGGGTATCAGCCCCAGCATTTT. This encodes CASSDRDRGRGYQPQHF.

The CDR3 sequence is CASRRQGGYNSPLHF. In nucleotides, the CDR3 is TGTGCCAGCAGAAGACAGGGGGGTTATAATTCACCCCTCCACTTT. The chain carries TRBV6-1 and TRBJ1-6; 9 bases align to TRBD1. V trimming: 6 bases; J trimming: 4 bases; junction bases outside the gene matches: 4. Germline V gene data show CDR1 as MNHNS and CDR2 as SASEGT. The CDR3 runs 15 residues.

Comment on this clone: This CDR3 fails to terminate in the conserved phenylalanine or tryptophan, so it likely reflects a read error. The chain employs TRBV2 and TRBJ1-2; no firm D call. The V end lost 6 bases, the J end lost 8 bases, and 13 bases lay between the germline ends. CDR3 size: 12 residues. In germline, CDR1 is SNHLY, CDR2 FYNNEI. The CDR3 bases are TGTGCCAGCAGCCCGCACGGCGGGGGCTACACCCTC. Amino acid sequence: CASSPHGGGYTL.

The chain links TRBV5-1 to TRBJ2-5, with 15 bases matching TRBD2. The V gene's germline CDR1 is SGHRS and CDR2 YFSETQ. V dropped 4 bases and J dropped 9; count of bases not matched to a gene: 4. The CDR3 consists of 14 residues. Written as DNA, the CDR3 is TGCGCCAGCAGCCGGACTAGCGGGGGGGCCGCCCAGTACTTC. Translated, it gives CASSRTSGGAAQYF.

The chain combines TRBV18 with TRBJ1-4; weak D call: TRBD1 (6 bases). The CDR3 covers 17 residues. Trimming left V 6 bases short and J 2 bases short, with 19 bases between. Germline lookup yields CDR1 KGHSH and CDR2 LQKENI. The CDR3 DNA follows: TGTGCCAGCTCCCTTGACAGGATATGGTTTACTAATGAAAAACTGTTTTTT. Protein product: CASSLDRIWFTNEKLFF.

The chain couples TRBV5-1 to TRBJ1-4; TRBD1 matches 7 bases. Trimming cost V 4 bases and J 2 bases; bases outside gene matches: 5. CDR1 SGHRS and CDR2 YFSETQ come from the germline V gene. CDR3 length: 15 amino acids. For the CDR3, the DNA is TGCGCCAGCAGCATCAAACAGGGGACTAATGAAAAACTGTTTTTT. Encoded protein: CASSIKQGTNEKLFF. Full variable domain (outside the CDR3, taken from reference TRBV5-1 and TRBJ1-4): KAGVTQTPRYLIKTRGQQVTLSCSPISGHRSVSWYQQTPGQGLQFLFEYFSETQRNKGNFPGRFSGRQFSNSRSEMNVSTLELGDSALYLCASSIKQGTNEKLFFGSGTQLSVL.

V and J are TRBV7-2 and TRBJ2-7; TRBD2 matches at 8 bases. Germline loops: CDR1 SGHTA, CDR2 FQGNSA. The CDR3 has 15 residues. The V gene end was trimmed by 0 bases and the J gene end by 0 bases; junction bases not matched to a gene: 1. Here the CDR3 DNA reads TGTGCCAGCAGCTTAGCAGCGGGGGTCTCCTACGAGCAGTACTTC. Its translation: CASSLAAGVSYEQYF.

The V and J genes are TRBV6-1 and TRBJ2-7; the match to TRBD1 covers 8 bases. V lost 6 bases, J lost 1 base, and 2 bases stayed unmatched. Germline-derived CDR1 and CDR2 are MNHNS and SASEGT. The CDR3 is made up of 13 amino acids. The CDR3 loop reads CASRGQGSYEQYF. The CDR3 DNA sequence: TGTGCCAGCAGAGGACAGGGTTCCTACGAGCAGTACTTC.

V is TRBV19 and J is TRBJ2-1; D might be TRBD2 (5 bases). With 7 bases removed from V and 4 bases from J, the gap between germline ends came to 11 bases. The length of the CDR3 is 13 residues. Germline CDR1 and CDR2: LNHDA and SQIVND (reference sequence). CDR3 amino acids: CASISRGYNEQFF. The DNA for the CDR3 is TGTGCCAGTATTTCTCGGGGATACAATGAGCAGTTCTTC.

For this clone: Germline and junction disagree at one end, which may indicate a read error. The chain carries TRBV19 and TRBJ2-3; D not resolved. CDR3 length: 14 residues. Germline values: CDR1 LNHDA, CDR2 SQIVND (reference sequence). CDR3 bases: TGTGCCAGTAGTCTAGACCCAAGCACAGATACGCAGTATTTT. It is translated as CASSLDPSTDTQYF.

The gene calls are TRBV6-5 and TRBJ2-2; 14 bases line up with TRBD2. With 4 bases clipped from V and 6 bases from J, the junction kept 4 bases outside the gene matches. The CDR3 length is 16 residues. CDR1 and CDR2 from the germline V gene are MNHEY and SVGAGI. CDR3 sequence (DNA): TGTGCCAGCAGTTCCAGACTAGCGGGGGGGCCCGGGGAGCTGTTTTTT. Amino acids: CASSSRLAGGPGELFF.

This chain uses TRBV18 with TRBJ2-7; perhaps TRBD1 as D (6 bases). The J call may be incorrect, as the DNA end agrees better with TRBJ2-5. This CDR3 comprises 14 residues. CDR1 and CDR2 from the germline V gene are KGHSH and LQKENI. For the CDR3, the DNA is TGTGCCAGCTCATCAAATCTCGGGACAAAGACCCAGTACTTC. Residues: CASSSNLGTKTQYF.